This T cell receptor (beta chain) was recorded in a study of blood T cells in healthy people across ages. Whole-study results and caveats: Older individuals had lower TCR beta diversity per million T cells (the decline was roughly linear). Donor CMV status was unknown, possibly confounding expanded clonotype changes. It was not possible, with unsorted PBMCs, to conclusively compare naive and antigen-experienced cells.

A sample-barcoded 5' primer and a J-beta primer mix were used in a second PCR of about 7 to 12 cycles. TCRdb reprocessed the 5' RACE reads via MiXCR and lists one record per CDR3 protein. The sample lists approximately 1,700,000 distinct CDR3 sequences; roughly 43% were seen once. Germline values: CDR1 LGHNA, CDR2 YSLEER. This CDR3 is built from 16 residues. V gave up 2 bases and J gave up 4 bases; unmatched junction bases: 6. About this clonotype itself: Its matching antigen is unknown.

This TCR came from a human donor in good health. The sample was blood. The rearrangement joins TRBV4-3 to TRBJ1-2, with 11 bases aligning to TRBD1. CDR3 amino acids: CASSQPGQGAVYGYTF. The DNA of the CDR3 is TGCGCCAGCAGCCAACCCGGACAGGGGGCTGTCTATGGCTACACCTTC.